The 24 T cell receptor beta chains below come from one sample, sequenced in a study of T cell responses to AZD1222 COVID-19 vaccine. The method was immunoSEQ multiplex PCR; TCRdb's version includes in-frame clones alone and lacks a portion of them. The sample lists about 97,000 clones; approximately 90% were seen once. Sequencing was performed on peripheral blood, taken on day 0 of AZD1222 vaccination. The receptors come from an adult in good health.

This CDR3 reads CASTGQGVPEAFF. CDR3 DNA: TGTGCCAGCACCGGACAGGGGGTCCCTGAAGCTTTCTTT. V gene TRBV28 combines with J gene TRBJ1-1; the match to TRBD1 covers 10 bases. Trimming at V came to 7 bases and at J to 6 bases, leaving 5 bases not matched to a gene. Germline CDR1 and CDR2: MDHEN and SYDVKM. The CDR3 loop spans 13 amino acids.

This clone was detected only once. The chain recombines TRBV2 with TRBJ2-2; no reliable D call. The CDR3 has 15 amino acids. Trimming cost V 5 bases and J 0 bases, with 10 bases left between them. The V gene's germline CDR1 is SNHLY and CDR2 FYNNEI. The CDR3 coding sequence is TGTGCCAGCAGTCTCTTTCCCCCGAACACCGGGGAGCTGTTTTTT. It yields the protein CASSLFPPNTGELFF.

The rearrangement uses TRBV20-1 and TRBJ1-2; D remains ambiguous. The CDR3 has 11 residues. V gave up 6 bases and J gave up 3 bases, with 8 bases separating them. The germline V gene has CDR1 DFQATT and CDR2 SNEGSKA (reference sequence). CDR3 amino acids: CSATWDYGYTF. The DNA of the CDR3 is TGCAGTGCCACCTGGGACTATGGCTACACCTTC.

The CDR3 coding sequence is TGCGCCAGCAGCCCAGCACAAGGGGAGTATGGCTACACCTTC. Amino acids: CASSPAQGEYGYTF. The V gene is TRBV5-1, the J gene TRBJ1-2, with a possible D match to TRBD1 (5 bases). There are 14 residues in the CDR3. The V gene lost 4 bases and the J gene lost 5 bases, with 15 bases spanning the gap. Germline CDR1 SGHRS, CDR2 YFSETQ.

The chain recombines TRBV6-5 with TRBJ1-1; possibly TRBD1 for D (6 bases). V gave up 8 bases and J gave up 2 bases, with 15 bases separating them. This CDR3 comprises 14 residues. The germline V gene has CDR1 MNHEY and CDR2 SVGAGI. CDR3 sequence (DNA): TGTGCCAGCCACAGGCGGGGGCCTAACACTGAAGCTTTCTTT. This sequence encodes CASHRRGPNTEAFF.

The CDR3 spells CASRKASGRAGTGELFF. Here the CDR3 DNA reads TGTGCCAGTAGGAAGGCTAGCGGGAGGGCGGGCACCGGGGAGCTGTTTTTT. This chain uses TRBV19 with TRBJ2-2; TRBD2 agrees at 12 bases. J gave up 4 bases and V 6 bases, and 9 bases lay outside the gene matches. The germline V gene encodes CDR1 LNHDA and CDR2 SQIVND (reference sequence). The CDR3 is 17 residues long. Full variable domain (outside the CDR3, taken from reference TRBV19 and TRBJ2-2): DGGITQSPKYLFRKEGQNVTLSCEQNLNHDAMYWYRQDPGQGLRLIYYSQIVNDFQKGDIAEGYSVSREKKESFPLTVTSAQKNPTAFYLCASRKASGRAGTGELFFGEGSRLTVL.

The chain joins TRBV5-5 to TRBJ2-3, with a weak D call TRBD2 (6 bases). In germline, CDR1 is SGHKS, CDR2 YYEKEE (reference sequence). The V gene lost 3 bases and the J gene lost 0 bases, with 8 bases spanning the gap. The CDR3 contains 14 residues. The CDR3 is CASSWDLSTDTQYF. In nucleotides, the CDR3 is TGTGCCAGCAGCTGGGACTTAAGCACAGATACGCAGTATTTT.

The chain is built from TRBV19 and TRBJ1-1; 11 bases align to TRBD1. V shed 6 bases, J shed 1 base, and the junction held 13 bases outside the gene matches. Germline-derived CDR1 and CDR2 are LNHDA and SQIVND (reference sequence). CDR3 size: 18 residues. The CDR3: CASSTLSGTGGRNTEAFF. The CDR3 coding sequence is TGTGCCAGTAGCACCCTTTCCGGGACAGGGGGGAGGAACACTGAAGCTTTCTTT.

V gene TRBV7-3 combines with J gene TRBJ1-6; TRBD1 agrees at 10 bases. The CDR3 has 15 amino acids. Germline CDR1 reads SGHTA; CDR2 reads FQGTGA. The junction had 1 base not matched to a gene; V was cut back by 2 bases and J by 6 bases. CDR3 sequence (DNA): TGTGCCAGCAGCTTACGACAGGGGGCTAATTCACCCCTCCACTTT. Translating gives CASSLRQGANSPLHF.

The V and J genes are TRBV5-5 and TRBJ2-3; a possible D gene is TRBD2 (7 bases). V lost 2 bases to trimming and J lost 13 bases, with 20 bases between them. There are 14 residues in the CDR3. Germline V gives CDR1 SGHKS, CDR2 YYEKEE (reference sequence). The CDR3 coding sequence is TGTGCCAGCAGCTTTTCCGCGGGGGCGGGTCCTGAGTATTTT. This codes for CASSFSAGAGPEYF.

The genes are TRBV15 and TRBJ2-2; D is possibly TRBD2 (6 bases). This CDR3 spans 18 amino acids. V was trimmed by 0 bases and J by 3 bases, leaving 17 bases between them. Looked up from germline, CDR1 is LNHNV and CDR2 is YYDKDF (reference sequence). As DNA, the CDR3 is TGTGCCACCAGCAGAGATTGGGGACCTAGGAGGGACACCGGGGAGCTGTTTTTT. This sequence encodes CATSRDWGPRRDTGELFF.

The chain carries TRBV19 and TRBJ1-5; D possibly corresponds to TRBD1 (5 bases). V lost 6 bases to trimming and J lost 3 bases, with 15 bases between them. The CDR3 loop spans 15 amino acids. Germline assignment: CDR1 LNHDA and CDR2 SQIVND (reference sequence). CDR3 amino acids: CASRKGEGPNQPQHF. CDR3 sequence (DNA): TGTGCCAGTAGGAAAGGGGAAGGGCCCAATCAGCCCCAGCATTTT. The variable domain in full, with the rest retrieved from reference TRBV19 and TRBJ1-5, is DGGITQSPKYLFRKEGQNVTLSCEQNLNHDAMYWYRQDPGQGLRLIYYSQIVNDFQKGDIAEGYSVSREKKESFPLTVTSAQKNPTAFYLCASRKGEGPNQPQHFGDGTRLSIL.

The CDR3 is CASSDEGRGDTEAFF. CDR3 nucleotides: TGTGCCAGCAGTGATGAGGGCAGGGGAGACACTGAAGCTTTCTTT. V usage is TRBV6-1 and J usage is TRBJ1-1; possibly TRBD1 for D (6 bases). The germline gives CDR1 MNHNS, CDR2 SASEGT. This CDR3 spans 15 amino acids. Trimming shortened V by 3 bases and J by 3 bases, and 14 bases separated the two germline ends.

The chain is built from TRBV30 and TRBJ2-7, with 7 nucleotides matching TRBD2. The germline gives CDR1 GTSNPN, CDR2 SVGIG (reference sequence). The J segment lost 7 bases and the V segment lost 3 bases, leaving 9 bases of the junction unmatched. The CDR3 has 13 amino acids. For the CDR3, the DNA is TGTGCCTGGAGGGGGGGAGGGGTGGGAGAGCAGTACTTC. Encoded protein: CAWRGGGVGEQYF.

CDR3 amino acids: CATLDGAGSSYEQYF. The CDR3 DNA sequence: TGTGCCACTCTCGACGGAGCGGGGAGCTCCTACGAGCAGTACTTC. The chain links TRBV19 to TRBJ2-7, with 7 bases matching TRBD2. V dropped 10 bases and J dropped 0; count of bases not matched to a gene: 12. This CDR3 has 15 amino acids. Germline V gives CDR1 LNHDA, CDR2 SQIVND (reference sequence). Together with reference TRBV19 and TRBJ2-7, the CDR3 gives the full variable domain: DGGITQSPKYLFRKEGQNVTLSCEQNLNHDAMYWYRQDPGQGLRLIYYSQIVNDFQKGDIAEGYSVSREKKESFPLTVTSAQKNPTAFYLCATLDGAGSSYEQYFGPGTRLTVT.

The V gene is TRBV19, the J gene TRBJ2-5; D ambiguous. The CDR3 is 13 amino acids. Trimming stripped 1 base from V and 1 base from J, with 4 bases between. Germline values: CDR1 LNHDA, CDR2 SQIVND (reference sequence). CDR3 residues: CASSIGTQETQYF. The CDR3 DNA follows: TGTGCCAGTAGTATAGGCACCCAAGAGACCCAGTACTTC.

Worth noting for this clone: This same CDR3 is encoded by further DNA sequences in the sample. This chain joins TRBV28 and TRBJ2-3; TRBD2 matches at 7 bases. The CDR3 runs to 16 residues. V lost 3 bases and J lost 0; bases outside the gene matches: 6. Germline CDR1 MDHEN, CDR2 SYDVKM. CDR3 sequence (DNA): TGTGCCAGCAGTTTGCCTAGCGGAGCCAGCACAGATACGCAGTATTTT. Protein: CASSLPSGASTDTQYF.

Only a few counts were recorded for this clone. The rearrangement joins TRBV3-1 (or the pseudogene TRBV3-2) to TRBJ2-7, with unresolved D. Trimming cost V 4 bases and J 2 bases, with 9 bases left between them. The CDR3 contains 13 residues. The germline gives CDR1 LGHDT, CDR2 YNNKEL (reference sequence). CDR3 in DNA: TGTGCCAGCAGCCTTAATACCCCCTACGAGCAGTACTTC. This encodes CASSLNTPYEQYF.

V is TRBV9 and J is TRBJ1-1; D unresolved. V lost 4 bases and J 5 bases, leaving 15 bases between the germline ends. This CDR3 is built from 14 residues. Looked up from germline, CDR1 is SGDLS and CDR2 is YYNGEE. The CDR3 DNA follows: TGTGCCAGCAGCTCCACATCCTTAGGAACTGAAGCTTTCTTT. As protein: CASSSTSLGTEAFF. The variable domain in full, with the rest retrieved from reference TRBV9 and TRBJ1-1, is DSGVTQTPKHLITATGQRVTLRCSPRSGDLSVYWYQQSLDQGLQFLIQYYNGEERAKGNILERFSAQQFPDLHSELNLSSLELGDSALYFCASSSTSLGTEAFFGQGTRLTVV.

This clone was observed a few times. J is TRBJ1-1 and V is TRBV5-1; no reliable D call. This CDR3 is 8 amino acids long. Germline CDR1 and CDR2: SGHRS and YFSETQ. The CDR3 protein is CPRESAFF. CDR3 coding DNA: TGCCCGAGGGAGTCGGCTTTCTTT.

Here the CDR3 DNA reads TGTGCCAGCAGCTGGGGACTAGCGGCATTAGGTGCCAAAAACATTCAGTACTTC. Translating gives CASSWGLAALGAKNIQYF. The chain uses TRBV5-6 and TRBJ2-4; 11 positions match TRBD2. The germline V gene has CDR1 SGHDT and CDR2 YYEEEE. The CDR3 consists of 18 residues. J lost 1 base, V lost 3 bases, and 9 bases had no gene match.

This clone was observed a few times. The chain carries TRBV29-1 and TRBJ2-3; D tentatively reads TRBD1 or TRBD2 (5 bases each). This CDR3 is 12 amino acids long. V was trimmed by 6 bases and J by 6 bases, leaving 13 bases between them. The V gene's germline CDR1 is SQVTM and CDR2 ANQGSEA. In DNA, the CDR3 is TGCAGCGTAGCCGGGACCGCCGATACGCAGTATTTT. Residues: CSVAGTADTQYF.

This chain connects TRBV28 to TRBJ1-2, with TRBD1 matching 7 bases. V lost 3 bases and J lost 2; bases outside the gene matches: 3. Germline V gives CDR1 MDHEN, CDR2 SYDVKM. The CDR3 sequence is 14 residues long. CDR3 in DNA: TGTGCCAGCAGTTTTGAGGGGGCCAACTATGGCTACACCTTC. Its protein product is CASSFEGANYGYTF.

The chain uses TRBV4-3 and TRBJ2-4, with D perhaps matching TRBD2 (6 bases). The germline CDR1 and CDR2 sequences are LGHNA and YSLEER. With 0 bases removed from V and 2 bases from J, the gap between germline ends came to 14 bases. The CDR3 consists of 17 residues. The CDR3 DNA follows: TGCGCCAGCAGCCAAGACCCCCCGGGGGAGACCAAAAACATTCAGTACTTC. It codes for CASSQDPPGETKNIQYF.